This TCR beta chain was observed in a study of Graves' ophthalmopathy and Graves' hyperthyroidism. This clonotype was counted a single time. RNA transcripts were the template, and TCR beta CDR3 regions were amplified from them. An initial RT-PCR round employing HTBI primers preceded a second-round multiplex PCR. TCRdb re-analysed the multiplex PCR reads in MiXCR, keeping a single row per CDR3 protein. The table lists hundreds of thousands of distinct CDR3 sequences, around 42% of them singletons. Germline CDR1 is DFQATT and CDR2 is SNEGSKA (reference sequence). CDR3 length: 12 amino acids. V was clipped by 6 bases and J by 2 bases, with 8 bases between them.

The chain has TRBV20-1 and TRBJ1-3, with D unclear. The sample consisted of peripheral blood. The origin of this receptor is an adult man with Graves' ophthalmopathy. For the CDR3, the DNA is TGCAGTGCGGAGAGGGCTGGAAACACCATATATTTT. This translates into CSAERAGNTIYF.